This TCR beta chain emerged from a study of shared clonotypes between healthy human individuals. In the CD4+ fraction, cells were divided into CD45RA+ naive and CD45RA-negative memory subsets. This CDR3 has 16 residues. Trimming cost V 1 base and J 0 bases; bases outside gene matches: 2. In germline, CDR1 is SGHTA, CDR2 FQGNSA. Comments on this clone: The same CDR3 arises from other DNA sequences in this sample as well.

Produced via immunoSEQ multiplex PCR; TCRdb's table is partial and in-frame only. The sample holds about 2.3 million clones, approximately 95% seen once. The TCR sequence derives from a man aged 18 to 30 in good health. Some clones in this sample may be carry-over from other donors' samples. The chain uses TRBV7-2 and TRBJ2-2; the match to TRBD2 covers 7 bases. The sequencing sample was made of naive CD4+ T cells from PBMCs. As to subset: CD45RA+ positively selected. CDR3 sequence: CASSLGLAANTGELFF. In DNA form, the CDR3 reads TGTGCCAGCAGCTTAGGTCTAGCGGCGAACACCGGGGAGCTGTTTTTT.